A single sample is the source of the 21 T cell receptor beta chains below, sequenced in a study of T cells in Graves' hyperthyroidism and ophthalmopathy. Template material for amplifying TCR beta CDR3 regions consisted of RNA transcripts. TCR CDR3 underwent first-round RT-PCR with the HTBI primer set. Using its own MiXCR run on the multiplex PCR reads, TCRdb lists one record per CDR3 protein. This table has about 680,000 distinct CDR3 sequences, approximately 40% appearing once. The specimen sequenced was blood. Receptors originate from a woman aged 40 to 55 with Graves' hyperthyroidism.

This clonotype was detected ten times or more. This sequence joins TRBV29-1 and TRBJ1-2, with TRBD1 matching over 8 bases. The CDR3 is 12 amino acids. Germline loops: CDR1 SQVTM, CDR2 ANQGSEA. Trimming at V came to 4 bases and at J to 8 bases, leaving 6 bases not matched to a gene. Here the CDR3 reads CSVVDRAGGYTF. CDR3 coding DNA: TGCAGCGTTGTGGACAGGGCAGGAGGCTACACCTTC. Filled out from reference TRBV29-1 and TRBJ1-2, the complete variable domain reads SAVISQKPSRDICQRGTSLTIQCQVDSQVTMMFWYRQQPGQSLTLIATANQGSEATYESGFVIDKFPISRPNLTFSTLTVSNMSPEDSSIYLCSVVDRAGGYTFGSGTRLTVV.

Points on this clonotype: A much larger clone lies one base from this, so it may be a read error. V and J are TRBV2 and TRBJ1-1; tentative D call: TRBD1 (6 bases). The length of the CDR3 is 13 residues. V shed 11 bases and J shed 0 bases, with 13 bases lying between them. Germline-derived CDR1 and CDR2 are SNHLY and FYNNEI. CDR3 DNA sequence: TGTGCCTGCGACAGGACTCTGAACACTGAAGCTTTCTTT. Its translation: CACDRTLNTEAFF.

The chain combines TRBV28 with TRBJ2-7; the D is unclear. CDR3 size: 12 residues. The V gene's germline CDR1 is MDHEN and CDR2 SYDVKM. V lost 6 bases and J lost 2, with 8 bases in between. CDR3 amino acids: CASRRRPYEQYF. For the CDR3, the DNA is TGTGCCAGCAGGAGACGTCCCTACGAGCAGTACTTC.

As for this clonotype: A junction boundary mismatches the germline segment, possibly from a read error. The CDR3 DNA reads TGTGCTAGTGGTTTGCCCCAACAGGGACATCAGCCCCGGCATTTT. As protein: CASGLPQQGHQPRHF. This chain joins TRBV12-5 and TRBJ1-5, with D perhaps TRBD1 (6 bases). CDR1 and CDR2 (germline): LGHNT, FRNRAP. The CDR3 is made up of 15 amino acids.

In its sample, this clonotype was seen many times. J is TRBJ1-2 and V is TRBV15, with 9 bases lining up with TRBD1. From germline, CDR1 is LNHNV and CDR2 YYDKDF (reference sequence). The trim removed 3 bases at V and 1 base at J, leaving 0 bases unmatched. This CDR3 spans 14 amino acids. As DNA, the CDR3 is TGTGCCACCAGCAGGGACAGGGGTAACTATGGCTACACCTTC. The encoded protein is CATSRDRGNYGYTF.

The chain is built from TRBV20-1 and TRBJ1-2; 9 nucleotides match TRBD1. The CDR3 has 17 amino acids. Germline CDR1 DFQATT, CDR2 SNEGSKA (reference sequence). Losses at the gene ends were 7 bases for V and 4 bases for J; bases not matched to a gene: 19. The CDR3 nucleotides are TGCAGTGTCTCCATGAACACAGGGGGCGATCGTACCTATGGCTACACCTTC. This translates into CSVSMNTGGDRTYGYTF.

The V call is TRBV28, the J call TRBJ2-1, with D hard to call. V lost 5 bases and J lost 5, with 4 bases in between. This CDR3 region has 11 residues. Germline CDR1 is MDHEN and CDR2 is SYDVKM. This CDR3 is CASSPNNEQFF. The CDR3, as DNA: TGTGCCAGCAGTCCAAACAATGAGCAGTTCTTC.

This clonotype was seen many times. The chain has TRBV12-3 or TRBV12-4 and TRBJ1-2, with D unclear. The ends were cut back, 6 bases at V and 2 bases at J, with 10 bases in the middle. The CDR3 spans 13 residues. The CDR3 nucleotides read TGTGCCAGCAGGCAGAGCCAAAACTATGGCTACACCTTC. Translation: CASRQSQNYGYTF.

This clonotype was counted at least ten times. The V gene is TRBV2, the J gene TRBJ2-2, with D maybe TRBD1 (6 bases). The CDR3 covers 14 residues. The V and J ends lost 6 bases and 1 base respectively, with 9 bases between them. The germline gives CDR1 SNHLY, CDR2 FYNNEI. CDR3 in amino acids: CASSPGQNTGELFF. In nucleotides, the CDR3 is TGTGCCAGCAGCCCGGGACAGAACACCGGGGAGCTGTTTTTT.

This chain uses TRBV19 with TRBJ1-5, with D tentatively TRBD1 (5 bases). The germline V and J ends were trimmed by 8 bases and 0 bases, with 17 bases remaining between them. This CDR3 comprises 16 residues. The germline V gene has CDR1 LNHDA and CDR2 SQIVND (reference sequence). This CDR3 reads CASGDRGIVSNQPQHF. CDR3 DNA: TGTGCCAGTGGCGACCGGGGGATCGTTAGCAATCAGCCCCAGCATTTT.

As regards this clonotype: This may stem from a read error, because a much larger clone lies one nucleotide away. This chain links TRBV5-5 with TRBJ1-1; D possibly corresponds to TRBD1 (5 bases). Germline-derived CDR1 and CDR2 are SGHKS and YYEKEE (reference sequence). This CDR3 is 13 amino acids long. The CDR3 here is CAGSGDSYTEAFF. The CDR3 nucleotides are TGCGCCGGCAGCGGCGACAGTTACACTGAAGCTTTCTTT.

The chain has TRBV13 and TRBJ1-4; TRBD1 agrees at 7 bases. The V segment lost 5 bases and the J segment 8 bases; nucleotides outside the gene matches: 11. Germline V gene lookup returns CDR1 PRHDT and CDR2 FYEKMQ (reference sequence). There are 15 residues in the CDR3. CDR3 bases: TGTGCCAGCAGCCCCCGAAGGGGGCGTCGGGAAAAACTGTTTTTT. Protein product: CASSPRRGRREKLFF.

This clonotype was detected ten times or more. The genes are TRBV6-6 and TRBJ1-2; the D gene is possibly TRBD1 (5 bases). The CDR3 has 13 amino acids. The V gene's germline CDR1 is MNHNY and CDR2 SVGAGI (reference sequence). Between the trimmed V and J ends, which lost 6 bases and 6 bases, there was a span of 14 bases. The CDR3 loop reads CASRPTGSDGYTF. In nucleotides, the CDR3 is TGTGCCAGCAGACCTACAGGATCCGATGGCTACACCTTC.

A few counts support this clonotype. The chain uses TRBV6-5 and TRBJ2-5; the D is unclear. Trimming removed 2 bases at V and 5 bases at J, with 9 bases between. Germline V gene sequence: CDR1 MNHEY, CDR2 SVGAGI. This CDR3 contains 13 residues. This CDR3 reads CASSYPSWETQYF. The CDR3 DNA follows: TGTGCCAGCAGTTACCCTAGTTGGGAGACCCAGTACTTC.

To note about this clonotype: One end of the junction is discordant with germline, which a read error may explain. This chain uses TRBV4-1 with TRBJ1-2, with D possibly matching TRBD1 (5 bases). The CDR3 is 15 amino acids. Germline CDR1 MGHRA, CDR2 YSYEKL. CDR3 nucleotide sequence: TGTGCCAGCAGCCAAGATGGGGAGGGGAACTATGGCTACACCTTC. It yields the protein CASSQDGEGNYGYTF.

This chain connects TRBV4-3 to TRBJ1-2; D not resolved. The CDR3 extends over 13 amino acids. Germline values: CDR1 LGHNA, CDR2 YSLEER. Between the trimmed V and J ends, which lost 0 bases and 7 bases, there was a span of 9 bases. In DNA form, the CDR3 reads TGCGCCAGCAGCCAAGAACGGGGAAGTGGCTACACCTTC. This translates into CASSQERGSGYTF.

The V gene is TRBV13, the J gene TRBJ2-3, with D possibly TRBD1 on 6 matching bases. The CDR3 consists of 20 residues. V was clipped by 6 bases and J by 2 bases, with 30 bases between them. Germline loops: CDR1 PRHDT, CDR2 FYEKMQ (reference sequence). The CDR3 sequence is CASSYYTGFLSGQTTDTQYF. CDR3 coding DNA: TGTGCCAGCAGTTACTACACAGGGTTTCTCTCAGGACAAACCACAGATACGCAGTATTTT.

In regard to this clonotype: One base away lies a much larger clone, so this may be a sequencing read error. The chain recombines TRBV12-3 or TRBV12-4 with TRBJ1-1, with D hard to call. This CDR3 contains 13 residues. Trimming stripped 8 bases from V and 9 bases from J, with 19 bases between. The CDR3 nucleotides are TGTGCCAGCCTCAGAGCCGCGCTGACTAAAGCTTTCTTT. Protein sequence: CASLRAALTKAFF.

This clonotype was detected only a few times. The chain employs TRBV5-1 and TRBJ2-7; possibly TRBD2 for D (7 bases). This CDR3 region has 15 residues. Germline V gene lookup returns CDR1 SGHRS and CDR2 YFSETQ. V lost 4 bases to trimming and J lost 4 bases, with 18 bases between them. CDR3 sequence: CASSQYLRGAYEQYF. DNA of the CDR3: TGCGCCAGCAGCCAATACCTTCGGGGGGCTTACGAGCAGTACTTC. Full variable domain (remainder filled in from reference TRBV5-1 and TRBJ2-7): KAGVTQTPRYLIKTRGQQVTLSCSPISGHRSVSWYQQTPGQGLQFLFEYFSETQRNKGNFPGRFSGRQFSNSRSEMNVSTLELGDSALYLCASSQYLRGAYEQYFGPGTRLTVT.

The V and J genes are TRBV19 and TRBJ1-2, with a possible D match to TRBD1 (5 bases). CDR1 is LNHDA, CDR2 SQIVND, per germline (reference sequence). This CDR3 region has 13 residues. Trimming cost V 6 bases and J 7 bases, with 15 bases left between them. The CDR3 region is CASRNGGYLGYTF. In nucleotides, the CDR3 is TGTGCCAGTAGAAATGGGGGGTATCTTGGCTACACCTTC.

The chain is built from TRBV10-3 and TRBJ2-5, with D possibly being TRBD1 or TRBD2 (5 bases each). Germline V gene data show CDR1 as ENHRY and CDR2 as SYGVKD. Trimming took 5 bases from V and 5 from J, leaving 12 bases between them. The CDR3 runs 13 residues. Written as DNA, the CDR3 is TGTGCCATCAGTCCCCCGGGGACGGAGACCCAGTACTTC. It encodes CAISPPGTETQYF.